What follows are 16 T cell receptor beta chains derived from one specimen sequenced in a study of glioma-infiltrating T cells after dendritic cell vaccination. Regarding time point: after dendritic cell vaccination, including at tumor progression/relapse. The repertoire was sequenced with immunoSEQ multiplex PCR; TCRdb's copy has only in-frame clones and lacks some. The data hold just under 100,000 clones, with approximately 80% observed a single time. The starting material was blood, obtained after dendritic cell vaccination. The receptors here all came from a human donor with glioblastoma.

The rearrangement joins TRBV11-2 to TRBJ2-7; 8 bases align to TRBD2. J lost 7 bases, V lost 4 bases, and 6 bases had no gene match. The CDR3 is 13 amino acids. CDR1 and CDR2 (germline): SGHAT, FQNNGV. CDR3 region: CASSSQLAGEQYF. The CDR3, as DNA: TGTGCCAGCAGCTCCCAGTTAGCGGGAGAGCAGTACTTC.

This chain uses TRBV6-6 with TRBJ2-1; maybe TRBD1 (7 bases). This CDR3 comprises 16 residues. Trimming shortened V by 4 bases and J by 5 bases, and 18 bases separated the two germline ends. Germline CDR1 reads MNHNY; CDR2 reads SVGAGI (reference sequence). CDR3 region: CASSFNRGGSHNEQFF. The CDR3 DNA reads TGTGCCAGCAGTTTCAACAGGGGAGGAAGCCACAATGAGCAGTTCTTC.

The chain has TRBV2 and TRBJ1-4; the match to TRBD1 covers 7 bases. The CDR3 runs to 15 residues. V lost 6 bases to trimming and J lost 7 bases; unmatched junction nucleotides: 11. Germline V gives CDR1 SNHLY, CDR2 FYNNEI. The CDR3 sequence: CASRPDRVSSEKLFF. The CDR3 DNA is TGTGCCAGCAGGCCCGACAGGGTTTCAAGTGAAAAACTGTTTTTT. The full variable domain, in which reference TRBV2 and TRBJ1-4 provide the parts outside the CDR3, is EPEVTQTPSHQVTQMGQEVILRCVPISNHLYFYWYRQILGQKVEFLVSFYNNEISEKSEIFDDQFSVERPDGSNFTLKIRSTKLEDSAMYFCASRPDRVSSEKLFFGSGTQLSVL.

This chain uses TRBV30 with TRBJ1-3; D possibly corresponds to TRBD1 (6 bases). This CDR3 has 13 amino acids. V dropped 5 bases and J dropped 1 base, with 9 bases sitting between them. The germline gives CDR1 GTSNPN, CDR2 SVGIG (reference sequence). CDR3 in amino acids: CAWSTGSGNTIYF. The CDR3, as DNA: TGTGCCTGGTCGACAGGTTCTGGAAACACCATATATTTT.

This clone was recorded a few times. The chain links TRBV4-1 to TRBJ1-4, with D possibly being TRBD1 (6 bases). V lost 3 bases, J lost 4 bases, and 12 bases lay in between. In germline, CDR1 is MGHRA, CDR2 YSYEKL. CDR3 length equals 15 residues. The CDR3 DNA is TGCGCCAGCAGCCATGGATACAGGGATAATGAAAAACTGTTTTTT. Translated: CASSHGYRDNEKLFF.

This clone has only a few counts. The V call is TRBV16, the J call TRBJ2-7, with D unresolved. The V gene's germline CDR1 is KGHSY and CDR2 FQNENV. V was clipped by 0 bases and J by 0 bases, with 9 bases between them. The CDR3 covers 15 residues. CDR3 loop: CASSQSLSPSYEQYF. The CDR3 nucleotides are TGTGCCAGCAGCCAATCTCTGTCCCCCTCCTACGAGCAGTACTTC.

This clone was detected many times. The DNA of the CDR3 is TGTGCCAGCAGCTGGACAGGGGGCCACGGGGGCACTGAAGCTTTCTTT. Its protein product is CASSWTGGHGGTEAFF. The J gene is TRBJ1-1, the V gene TRBV7-6; TRBD1 matches 11 bases. The CDR3 is 16 amino acids. V dropped 4 bases and J dropped 4; count of bases not matched to a gene: 8. Germline V CDR1 and CDR2: SGHVS, FNYEAQ.

The CDR3 reads CASSRTGRYNEQFF. CDR3 nucleotide sequence: TGTGCCAGTAGTAGGACAGGCAGATACAATGAGCAGTTCTTC. V is TRBV19 and J is TRBJ2-1, with 7 bases identical to TRBD1. Germline CDR1 reads LNHDA; CDR2 reads SQIVND (reference sequence). This CDR3 has 14 residues. V gave up 4 bases and J gave up 4 bases; unmatched junction bases: 4.

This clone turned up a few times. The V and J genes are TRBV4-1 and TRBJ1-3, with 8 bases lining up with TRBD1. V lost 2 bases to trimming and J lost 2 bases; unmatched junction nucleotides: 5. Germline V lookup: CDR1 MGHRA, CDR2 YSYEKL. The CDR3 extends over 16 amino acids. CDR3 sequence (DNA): TGCGCCAGCAGCCAAATCTCGACAGGGGCTGGAAACACCATATATTTT. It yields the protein CASSQISTGAGNTIYF.

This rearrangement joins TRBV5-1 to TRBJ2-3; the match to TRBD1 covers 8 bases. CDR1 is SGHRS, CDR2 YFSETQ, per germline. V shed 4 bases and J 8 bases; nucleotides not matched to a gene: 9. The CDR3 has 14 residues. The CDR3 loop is CASSLYTGGRTQYF. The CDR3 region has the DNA TGCGCCAGCAGCCTATACACAGGGGGTCGTACGCAGTATTTT.

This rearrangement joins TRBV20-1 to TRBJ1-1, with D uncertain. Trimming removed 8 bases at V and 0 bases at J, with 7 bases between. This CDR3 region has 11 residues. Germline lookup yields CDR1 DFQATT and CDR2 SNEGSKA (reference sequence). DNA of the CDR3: TGCAGTTTCAGAATGAACACTGAAGCTTTCTTT. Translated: CSFRMNTEAFF.

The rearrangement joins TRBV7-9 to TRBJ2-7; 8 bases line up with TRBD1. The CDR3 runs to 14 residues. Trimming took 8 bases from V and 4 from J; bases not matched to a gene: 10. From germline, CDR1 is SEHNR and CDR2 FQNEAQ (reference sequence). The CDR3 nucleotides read TGTGCCAGCCAGAGGGGGACAGGTTCTTACGAGCAGTACTTC. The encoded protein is CASQRGTGSYEQYF. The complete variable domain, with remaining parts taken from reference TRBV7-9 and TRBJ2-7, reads DTGVSQNPRHKITKRGQNVTFRCDPISEHNRLYWYRQTLGQGPEFLTYFQNEAQLEKSRLLSDRFSAERPKGSFSTLEIQRTEQGDSAMYLCASQRGTGSYEQYFGPGTRLTVT.

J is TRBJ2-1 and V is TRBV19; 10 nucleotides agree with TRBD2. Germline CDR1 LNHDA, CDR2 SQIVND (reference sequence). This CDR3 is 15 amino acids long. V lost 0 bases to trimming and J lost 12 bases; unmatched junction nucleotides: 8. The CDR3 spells CASSIDGSGRSRQFF. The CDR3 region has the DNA TGTGCCAGTAGTATAGACGGTAGCGGGAGGTCCCGGCAGTTCTTC.

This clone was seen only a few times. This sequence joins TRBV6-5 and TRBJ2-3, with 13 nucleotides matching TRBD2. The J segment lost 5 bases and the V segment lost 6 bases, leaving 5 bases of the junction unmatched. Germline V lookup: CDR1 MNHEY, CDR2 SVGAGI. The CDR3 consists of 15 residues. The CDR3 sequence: CASRGTSGARDTQYF. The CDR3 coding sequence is TGTGCCAGCAGGGGGACTAGCGGGGCCCGAGATACGCAGTATTTT.

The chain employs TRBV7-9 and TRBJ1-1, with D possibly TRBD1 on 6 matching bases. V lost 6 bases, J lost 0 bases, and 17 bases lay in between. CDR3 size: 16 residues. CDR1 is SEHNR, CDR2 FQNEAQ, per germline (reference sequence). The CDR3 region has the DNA TGTGCCAGCAGGCCCCCCCACAGGGTTATGAACACTGAAGCTTTCTTT. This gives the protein CASRPPHRVMNTEAFF.

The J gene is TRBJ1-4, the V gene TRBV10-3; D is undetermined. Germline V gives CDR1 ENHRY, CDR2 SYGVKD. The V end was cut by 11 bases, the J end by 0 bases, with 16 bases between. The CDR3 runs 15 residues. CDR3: CAVRGELTTNEKLFF. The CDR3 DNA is TGTGCCGTCCGAGGTGAACTGACAACTAATGAAAAACTGTTTTTT.